One and the same sample provided the 10 T cell receptor beta chains below, sequenced in a study of T cells in Graves' hyperthyroidism and ophthalmopathy. The source material, RNA transcripts, was used to amplify TCR beta CDR3 regions. The HTBI primer set served for first-round RT-PCR of the TCR CDR3. TCRdb processed the multiplex PCR reads anew with MiXCR; each CDR3 protein has one entry. Here the sample spans about 510,000 distinct CDR3 sequences, about 15% being singletons. The sequenced sample consisted of blood. All receptors come from a woman aged 40 to 50 with Graves' hyperthyroidism.

CDR3 sequence reads: CASSRLAGAPETQYF. For the CDR3, the DNA is TGTGCCAGCAGTCGGCTAGCGGGAGCCCCAGAGACCCAGTACTTC. The chain links TRBV2 to TRBJ2-5, with TRBD2 matching over 10 bases. V was clipped by 5 bases and J by 4 bases; unmatched bases: 7. This CDR3 contains 15 residues. CDR1 SNHLY and CDR2 FYNNEI come from the germline V gene. Drawing the rest from reference TRBV2 and TRBJ2-5, the complete variable domain is EPEVTQTPSHQVTQMGQEVILRCVPISNHLYFYWYRQILGQKVEFLVSFYNNEISEKSEIFDDQFSVERPDGSNFTLKIRSTKLEDSAMYFCASSRLAGAPETQYFGPGTRLLVL.

This clonotype was picked up many times. The chain recombines TRBV7-9 with TRBJ2-2, with D possibly matching TRBD2 (6 bases). Germline V gene data show CDR1 as SEHNR and CDR2 as FQNEAQ (reference sequence). Between the trimmed V and J ends, which lost 6 bases and 1 base, there was a span of 9 bases. This CDR3 has 14 amino acids. The CDR3 here is CASRGLENTGELFF. For the CDR3, the DNA is TGTGCCAGCAGGGGACTTGAGAACACCGGGGAGCTGTTTTTT. Filled out from reference TRBV7-9 and TRBJ2-2, the complete variable domain reads DTGVSQNPRHKITKRGQNVTFRCDPISEHNRLYWYRQTLGQGPEFLTYFQNEAQLEKSRLLSDRFSAERPKGSFSTLEIQRTEQGDSAMYLCASRGLENTGELFFGEGSRLTVL.

There are many counts of this clonotype. CDR3 coding DNA: TGTGCCAGCAGTGAAAGACCGGGACTAGCGGGAGATGATGAGCAGTTCTTC. Translated, it gives CASSERPGLAGDDEQFF. The chain is built from TRBV6-1 and TRBJ2-1, with TRBD2 matching over 14 bases. V dropped 2 bases and J dropped 8; count of bases not matched to a gene: 8. Germline V gene sequence: CDR1 MNHNS, CDR2 SASEGT. The CDR3 sequence is 17 residues long.

V and J are TRBV29-1 and TRBJ1-2, with D tentatively TRBD1 (5 bases). Germline CDR1 and CDR2: SQVTM and ANQGSEA. The CDR3 totals 14 residues. Trimming took 4 bases from V and 8 from J, leaving 20 bases between them. The CDR3 is CSVGKEAGGYGYTF. CDR3 bases: TGCAGCGTTGGAAAGGAGGCCGGGGGGTACGGCTACACCTTC.

This clonotype was seen repeatedly, ten times or more. This rearrangement joins TRBV20-1 to TRBJ2-5; 9 bases agree with TRBD2. V lost 4 bases and J lost 5; bases outside the gene matches: 11. The germline gives CDR1 DFQATT, CDR2 SNEGSKA (reference sequence). The CDR3 is 15 amino acids. Here the CDR3 reads CSAISISGSGETQYF. The DNA for the CDR3 is TGCAGTGCTATCTCCATTAGCGGGAGTGGGGAGACCCAGTACTTC.

This clonotype was found many times. The chain joins TRBV15 to TRBJ2-5; 10 positions match TRBD2. CDR1 and CDR2 (germline): LNHNV, YYDKDF (reference sequence). This CDR3 has 17 residues. Trimming at V came to 1 base and at J to 1 base, leaving 6 bases not matched to a gene. The CDR3 DNA follows: TGTGCCACCAGCAGAGGTCTCCTAGCGGGAGTCCAAGAGACCCAGTACTTC. As protein: CATSRGLLAGVQETQYF.

This clonotype has a count of ten or more. The gene calls are TRBV4-2 and TRBJ2-5, with D maybe TRBD2 (5 bases). The CDR3 extends over 15 amino acids. Trimming took 1 base from V and 5 from J, leaving 14 bases between them. Germline CDR1 LGHNA, CDR2 YNFKEQ. CDR3 region: CASSQGLMGEETQYF. CDR3 sequence (DNA): TGTGCCAGCAGCCAAGGTCTTATGGGAGAGGAGACCCAGTACTTC.

The chain couples TRBV28 to TRBJ1-5, with a possible D match to TRBD1 (5 bases). The CDR3 is 15 residues long. Germline CDR1 is MDHEN and CDR2 is SYDVKM. V shed 3 bases and J shed 0 bases, with 9 bases lying between them. For the CDR3, the DNA is TGTGCCAGCAGTTTCGGGGGGATTAGCAATCAGCCCCAGCATTTT. Protein: CASSFGGISNQPQHF.

A word on this clonotype: One junction end disagrees with the germline gene, perhaps due to a read error. The J gene is TRBJ1-2, the V gene TRBV28, with TRBD1 matching over 7 bases. The CDR3 has 16 amino acids. The germline CDR1 and CDR2 sequences are MDHEN and SYDVKM. The CDR3 region is CTSSPRQGRLYYGYTF. The CDR3 DNA sequence: TGTACCAGCAGTCCGAGACAGGGACGACTATACTATGGCTACACCTTC.

This clonotype occurred many times. The CDR3 coding sequence is TGTGCCAGCAGCCAAGATTTGACTAGCGGCGCCTACGAGCAGTACTTC. It codes for CASSQDLTSGAYEQYF. This rearrangement joins TRBV3-1 to TRBJ2-7; 9 nucleotides match TRBD2. The CDR3 runs to 16 residues. Germline V CDR1 and CDR2: LGHDT, YNNKEL (reference sequence). V trimming: 0 bases; J trimming: 2 bases; junction bases outside the gene matches: 5.